Shown below are 21 T cell receptor beta chains from a single sample sequenced in a study of OX40 agonist ivuxolimab in advanced cancers. Sequencing was performed with immunoSEQ multiplex PCR; in TCRdb, only in-frame clones are kept and a portion is missing. This sample carries 50,000 to 75,000 clones, roughly 88% of them seen once, and the ten largest clones take roughly 1.2%. Specimen: CD4+ or CD8+ T cells sorted from blood, collected in a trial of the OX40 agonist ivuxolimab. These receptors all come from an adult with an advanced solid tumor such as melanoma, head and neck, liver or kidney cancer.

The chain links TRBV10-3 to TRBJ2-3, with a weak D call TRBD2 (5 bases). Between the trimmed V and J ends, which lost 5 bases and 0 bases, there was a span of 9 bases. The CDR3 is made up of 14 amino acids. Per germline, CDR1 ENHRY and CDR2 SYGVKD. Here the CDR3 reads CAISSGTSTDTQYF. In DNA form, the CDR3 reads TGTGCCATCAGTAGCGGAACTAGCACAGATACGCAGTATTTT.

The chain employs TRBV10-2 and TRBJ2-1, with 8 bases aligning to TRBD1. This CDR3 is built from 16 residues. V lost 0 bases and J lost 5; bases outside the gene matches: 6. Germline V gives CDR1 WSHSY, CDR2 SAAADI. CDR3 residues: CASSESTGTGNNEQFF. CDR3 bases: TGCGCCAGCAGTGAGTCGACGGGGACAGGCAACAATGAGCAGTTCTTC.

The chain combines TRBV19 with TRBJ1-3; 7 positions agree with TRBD1. CDR1 LNHDA and CDR2 SQIVND come from the germline V gene (reference sequence). The CDR3 totals 16 residues. V lost 7 bases to trimming and J lost 0 bases; unmatched junction nucleotides: 9. CDR3 in DNA: TGTGCCAGTACCAACGACAGGGCTCTCTCTGGAAACACCATATATTTT. Protein product: CASTNDRALSGNTIYF.

This clone was recorded only once. The rearrangement uses TRBV2 and TRBJ2-3; 12 bases fit TRBD2. Germline-derived CDR1 and CDR2 are SNHLY and FYNNEI. After removal of 5 bases from V and 5 bases from J, the junction contained 20 bases not matched to a gene. The CDR3 covers 20 residues. The chain's CDR3 is CASSPGGGLAGVRPIDTQYF. The CDR3 DNA is TGTGCCAGCAGTCCGGGGGGGGGACTAGCGGGCGTGAGACCAATAGATACGCAGTATTTT.

This chain connects TRBV9 to TRBJ2-5, with 9 bases identical to TRBD2. Per germline, CDR1 SGDLS and CDR2 YYNGEE. V lost 0 bases to trimming and J lost 1 base; unmatched junction nucleotides: 10. The CDR3 has 18 residues. The CDR3 loop reads CASSVGGGSGGLQETQYF. CDR3 bases: TGTGCCAGCAGCGTAGGGGGCGGTAGCGGGGGACTCCAAGAGACCCAGTACTTC.

A few counts support this clone. The rearrangement uses TRBV11-1 and TRBJ2-3; 10 bases map to TRBD2. Germline V CDR1 and CDR2: SGHAT, FQDESV (reference sequence). The length of the CDR3 is 16 residues. Trimming took 3 bases from V and 3 from J; bases not matched to a gene: 6. CDR3 sequence reads: CASSLLAGVATDTQYF. In DNA form, the CDR3 reads TGTGCCAGCAGCTTGCTAGCGGGAGTGGCAACAGATACGCAGTATTTT.

The chain couples TRBV5-4 to TRBJ2-7; D is uncertain. CDR1 is SGHNT, CDR2 YYREEE, per germline (reference sequence). The CDR3 length is 15 residues. Trimming stripped 2 bases from V and 1 base from J, with 13 bases between. The CDR3 sequence is CASSLSPDFSYEQYF. CDR3 nucleotides: TGTGCCAGCAGCTTATCCCCCGACTTTTCCTACGAGCAGTACTTC.

The chain carries TRBV11-2 and TRBJ2-1, with D hard to call. The CDR3 has 14 residues. V lost 0 bases to trimming and J lost 7 bases, with 10 bases between them. From germline, CDR1 is SGHAT and CDR2 FQNNGV. The CDR3 DNA sequence: TGTGCCAGCAGCTTAGACGTGGTAGGGAATGAGCAGTTCTTC. It yields the protein CASSLDVVGNEQFF.

This chain links TRBV10-2 with TRBJ2-6; the D gene is possibly TRBD1 (6 bases). The germline V gene encodes CDR1 WSHSY and CDR2 SAAADI. The V end was cut by 2 bases, the J end by 1 base, with 12 bases between. The CDR3 covers 17 residues. CDR3 amino acids: CASSEGTHFSGANVLTF. The CDR3 bases are TGCGCCAGCAGTGAGGGGACACATTTTTCTGGGGCCAACGTCCTGACTTTC.

This clone appeared a single time. The chain recombines TRBV28 with TRBJ1-2, with TRBD1 matching 8 bases. The length of the CDR3 is 15 residues. V trimming: 6 bases; J trimming: 0 bases; junction bases outside the gene matches: 6. Germline CDR1 and CDR2: MDHEN and SYDVKM. The CDR3 loop is CASRGTGIANYGYTF. For the CDR3, the DNA is TGTGCCAGCAGGGGGACAGGTATAGCTAACTATGGCTACACCTTC.

This chain links TRBV19 with TRBJ1-1; tentative D call: TRBD1 (6 bases). V lost 4 bases, J lost 4 bases, and 10 bases lay in between. Germline V CDR1 and CDR2: LNHDA, SQIVND (reference sequence). The CDR3 has 13 residues. This CDR3 reads CASSRDRSTEAFF. The CDR3 coding sequence is TGTGCCAGTAGTAGAGACAGGAGCACTGAAGCTTTCTTT.

J is TRBJ2-3 and V is TRBV18, with 10 nucleotides matching TRBD2. The ends lost 5 bases at V and 5 bases at J; junction bases unmatched: 4. This CDR3 region has 14 residues. Germline V gene lookup returns CDR1 KGHSH and CDR2 LQKENI. Here the CDR3 reads CASSASGRRDTQYF. Here the CDR3 DNA reads TGTGCCAGCTCAGCTAGCGGGAGAAGAGATACGCAGTATTTT.

This chain joins TRBV5-6 and TRBJ2-2, with 10 bases identical to TRBD1. The ends lost 4 bases at V and 0 bases at J; junction bases unmatched: 3. Germline assignment: CDR1 SGHDT and CDR2 YYEEEE. There are 16 residues in the CDR3. CDR3 region: CASSIGTGANTGELFF. CDR3 DNA sequence: TGTGCCAGCAGCATCGGGACAGGGGCGAACACCGGGGAGCTGTTTTTT. Looking up the rest from reference TRBV5-6 and TRBJ2-2 gives the full variable domain: DAGVTQSPTHLIKTRGQQVTLRCSPKSGHDTVSWYQQALGQGPQFIFQYYEEEERQRGNFPDRFSGHQFPNYSSELNVNALLLGDSALYLCASSIGTGANTGELFFGEGSRLTVL.

The chain links TRBV2 to TRBJ2-2, with D possibly being TRBD2 (5 bases). CDR1 and CDR2 from the germline V gene are SNHLY and FYNNEI. There are 13 residues in the CDR3. Trimming removed 8 bases at V and 6 bases at J, with 13 bases between. The CDR3 region is CASRVGVSGELFF. In DNA form, the CDR3 reads TGTGCCAGCCGCGTGGGAGTTTCCGGGGAGCTGTTTTTT.

The DNA of the CDR3 is TGTGCCAGCAGCGACGGGACAGCCGGAATTGAGCCCCAGCATTTT. Protein product: CASSDGTAGIEPQHF. V gene TRBV7-9 combines with J gene TRBJ1-5; 7 bases map to TRBD1. The CDR3 sequence is 15 residues long. Germline V gene data show CDR1 as SEHNR and CDR2 as FQNEAQ (reference sequence). Trimming cost V 5 bases and J 8 bases; bases outside gene matches: 12.

This chain's CDR3 is CASSLAGTSGRSRDTQYF. Written as DNA, the CDR3 is TGCGCCAGCAGCTTGGCCGGGACTAGCGGGAGGTCCCGGGATACGCAGTATTTT. The V call is TRBV5-1, the J call TRBJ2-3, with 15 bases lining up with TRBD2. V trimming: 0 bases; J trimming: 6 bases; junction bases outside the gene matches: 8. Germline lookup yields CDR1 SGHRS and CDR2 YFSETQ. This CDR3 spans 18 amino acids.

A few counts support this clone. This chain links TRBV29-1 with TRBJ2-7; 9 bases are shared with TRBD1. This CDR3 is built from 13 residues. The V segment lost 7 bases and the J segment 3 bases; nucleotides outside the gene matches: 7. CDR1 and CDR2 from the germline V gene are SQVTM and ANQGSEA. The CDR3 DNA follows: TGCAGCGCTCTCCCGACAGGGGGCTACGAGCAGTACTTC. Translating gives CSALPTGGYEQYF.

This CDR3 reads CASSLEGGTGGDKQYF. The CDR3 nucleotides are TGCGCCAGCAGCTTGGAAGGTGGGACAGGGGGGGACAAGCAGTACTTC. V and J are TRBV5-1 and TRBJ2-7; 11 bases match TRBD1. Trimming removed 0 bases from V and 8 bases from J; junction bases left unmatched: 10. The CDR3 is 16 residues long. The germline gives CDR1 SGHRS, CDR2 YFSETQ.

The J gene is TRBJ2-7, the V gene TRBV29-1; the D gene is possibly TRBD1 (6 bases). The CDR3 is 12 amino acids. Trimming took off 4 bases at V and 6 bases at J, with 13 bases between the two ends. Germline V CDR1 and CDR2: SQVTM, ANQGSEA. The CDR3 nucleotides are TGCAGCGTTGGGCCCGCAGGGGCCGAGCAGTACTTC. It encodes CSVGPAGAEQYF.

This clone has only a few counts. The chain has TRBV9 and TRBJ2-5, with 7 bases matching TRBD2. Unmatched junction bases numbered 4, after V lost 0 bases and J lost 2 bases. The CDR3 totals 15 residues. Germline lookup yields CDR1 SGDLS and CDR2 YYNGEE. The CDR3 protein is CASSVGGAGQETQYF. The CDR3 nucleotides are TGTGCCAGCAGCGTAGGGGGAGCGGGACAAGAGACCCAGTACTTC.

This clone came up once. The V gene is TRBV7-9, the J gene TRBJ2-3, with TRBD2 identical over 7 bases. This CDR3 has 15 residues. CDR1 is SEHNR and CDR2 is FQNEAQ in the germline V gene (reference sequence). V lost 2 bases, J lost 1 base, and 3 bases stayed unmatched. The CDR3 sequence: CASSLSGTGTDTQYF. The CDR3 DNA sequence: TGTGCCAGCAGCTTAAGCGGGACGGGCACAGATACGCAGTATTTT.